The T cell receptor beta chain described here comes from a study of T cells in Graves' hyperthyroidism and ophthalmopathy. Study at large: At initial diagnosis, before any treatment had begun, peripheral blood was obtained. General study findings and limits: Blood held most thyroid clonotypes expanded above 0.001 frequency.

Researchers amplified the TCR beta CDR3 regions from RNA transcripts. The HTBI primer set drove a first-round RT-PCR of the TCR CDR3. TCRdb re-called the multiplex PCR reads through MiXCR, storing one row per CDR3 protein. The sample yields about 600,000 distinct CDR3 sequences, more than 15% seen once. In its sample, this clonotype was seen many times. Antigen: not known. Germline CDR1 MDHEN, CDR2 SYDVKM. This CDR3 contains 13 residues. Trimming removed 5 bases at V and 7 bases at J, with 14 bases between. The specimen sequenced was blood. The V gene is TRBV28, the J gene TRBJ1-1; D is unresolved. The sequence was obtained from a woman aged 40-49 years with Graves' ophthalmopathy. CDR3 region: CASSNGDKVEAFF. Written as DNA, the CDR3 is TGTGCCAGCAGTAATGGGGATAAGGTTGAAGCTTTCTTT.